These 21 T cell receptor beta chains were sequenced from one sample in a study of T-cell memory formation after mild COVID-19. TCRdb itself ran the 5' RACE reads through MiXCR, one entry per CDR3 protein. The table includes 450,000 or so distinct CDR3 sequences, more than 20% detected once. Input material: PBMCs or a T cell subset sorted from them (not recorded which). Receptors were obtained from an adult woman who had mild COVID-19 (a few samples of this study predate the infection). Cell type and time point are not known.

The gene calls are TRBV12-3 or TRBV12-4 and TRBJ2-7; no reliable D call. Trimming shortened V by 6 bases and J by 2 bases, and 14 bases separated the two germline ends. The CDR3 runs 14 residues. The CDR3 sequence is CASSPQTETYEQYF. The CDR3 DNA sequence: TGTGCCAGCAGCCCTCAAACTGAAACCTACGAGCAGTACTTC.

The J gene is TRBJ2-3, the V gene TRBV24-1, with 9 bases matching TRBD1. The ends lost 4 bases at V and 1 base at J; junction bases unmatched: 5. The CDR3 is 16 amino acids. Germline CDR1 KGHDR, CDR2 SFDVKD. In DNA, the CDR3 is TGTGCCACCAGTGAGCCACAGGGGGCGGGCACAGATACGCAGTATTTT. This gives the protein CATSEPQGAGTDTQYF.

The chain combines TRBV7-9 with TRBJ2-1; 7 nucleotides line up with TRBD2. CDR3 length equals 15 residues. Germline V gene sequence: CDR1 SEHNR, CDR2 FQNEAQ (reference sequence). Trimming cost V 2 bases and J 3 bases; bases outside gene matches: 4. CDR3 amino acids: CASSLLSGIYNEQFF. CDR3 DNA: TGTGCCAGCAGCTTACTAAGCGGGATCTACAATGAGCAGTTCTTC. The entire variable domain, with the rest obtained from reference TRBV7-9 and TRBJ2-1, is as follows: DTGVSQNPRHKITKRGQNVTFRCDPISEHNRLYWYRQTLGQGPEFLTYFQNEAQLEKSRLLSDRFSAERPKGSFSTLEIQRTEQGDSAMYLCASSLLSGIYNEQFFGPGTRLTVL.

The rearrangement links TRBV6-1 to TRBJ2-7, with unresolved D. The V gene lost 7 bases and the J gene lost 4 bases, with 14 bases spanning the gap. Germline V gene sequence: CDR1 MNHNS, CDR2 SASEGT. There are 13 residues in the CDR3. The CDR3 nucleotides read TGTGCCAGCACCGAATCCCCACCTTACGAGCAGTACTTC. Translation: CASTESPPYEQYF.

This chain connects TRBV6-2 or TRBV6-3 to TRBJ1-4; D gene uncertain. The CDR3 contains 14 residues. Germline V gives CDR1 MNHEY, CDR2 SVGEGT. V lost 0 bases to trimming and J lost 5 bases, with 7 bases between them. The CDR3 DNA is TGTGCCAGCAGTTACTCCTCGGACAATGAAAAACTGTTTTTT. It translates to CASSYSSDNEKLFF.

This clonotype was detected only a few times. The J gene is TRBJ2-7, the V gene TRBV28, with TRBD2 matching over 7 bases. The CDR3 has 14 amino acids. The germline CDR1 and CDR2 sequences are MDHEN and SYDVKM. The CDR3 here is CASQRSGPTYEQYF. Written as DNA, the CDR3 is TGTGCGTCTCAGCGTAGCGGGCCGACCTACGAGCAGTACTTC.

This chain connects TRBV7-9 to TRBJ1-1, with 9 bases aligning to TRBD1. Unmatched junction bases numbered 7, after V lost 6 bases and J lost 5 bases. Germline-derived CDR1 and CDR2 are SEHNR and FQNEAQ (reference sequence). The CDR3 extends over 14 amino acids. This CDR3 is CASRSDRGKTEAFF. CDR3 in DNA: TGTGCCAGCAGATCGGACAGGGGAAAGACTGAAGCTTTCTTT.

The table lists this clonotype with a few counts. This chain connects TRBV5-1 to TRBJ2-7; TRBD2 matches 8 bases. The junction had 6 bases not matched to a gene; V was cut back by 0 bases and J by 4 bases. In germline, CDR1 is SGHRS, CDR2 YFSETQ. The CDR3 has 15 residues. The CDR3 coding sequence is TGCGCCAGCAGCTTGGGAGCGGGAGCTGAATACGAGCAGTACTTC. Protein product: CASSLGAGAEYEQYF.

This chain uses TRBV7-3 with TRBJ2-6; D unresolved. The CDR3 spans 15 residues. The germline V gene encodes CDR1 SGHTA and CDR2 FQGTGA. Trimming took 4 bases from V and 4 from J, leaving 11 bases between them. CDR3 nucleotide sequence: TGTGCCAGCAGCTCCTACACGGTGGGGGCCAACGTCCTGACTTTC. This codes for CASSSYTVGANVLTF.

This clonotype was detected only a few times. The J gene is TRBJ2-7, the V gene TRBV5-1; D gene unclear. The CDR3 sequence is 12 residues long. CDR1 and CDR2 (germline): SGHRS, YFSETQ. Trimming pared 5 bases from V and 4 bases from J, leaving 10 bases between. CDR3 amino acids: CASRQESYEQYF. The CDR3 nucleotides are TGCGCCAGCAGGCAGGAATCATACGAGCAGTACTTC. The full variable domain, its missing parts supplied by reference TRBV5-1 and TRBJ2-7, is KAGVTQTPRYLIKTRGQQVTLSCSPISGHRSVSWYQQTPGQGLQFLFEYFSETQRNKGNFPGRFSGRQFSNSRSEMNVSTLELGDSALYLCASRQESYEQYFGPGTRLTVT.

This clonotype showed up just a few times. The junction departs from germline at one end; a sequencing error may be responsible. This chain links TRBV4-1 with TRBJ2-2; the D is unclear. Germline CDR1 is MGHRA and CDR2 is YSYEKL. CDR3 length equals 15 residues. The CDR3 is CASSQVFRNAGELFF. In DNA form, the CDR3 reads TGCGCCAGCAGCCAAGTCTTCAGGAACGCCGGGGAGCTGTTTTTT.

DNA of the CDR3: TGTGCCAGCAGCCTGGGGACAGGCTGGGGGGAGACCCAGTACTTC. Translating gives CASSLGTGWGETQYF. The chain has TRBV7-8 and TRBJ2-5; 8 nucleotides match TRBD1. V trimming: 5 bases; J trimming: 5 bases; junction bases outside the gene matches: 10. This CDR3 spans 15 amino acids. CDR1 and CDR2 (germline): SGHVS, FQNEAQ.

This clonotype was observed a few times. The chain joins TRBV5-1 to TRBJ2-2; D is possibly TRBD2 (5 bases). Germline CDR1 reads SGHRS; CDR2 reads YFSETQ. This CDR3 region has 15 residues. The V gene lost 6 bases and the J gene lost 6 bases, with 18 bases spanning the gap. The CDR3 DNA reads as TGCGCCAGCAACGAGTCTCCTAGCCCGGCCGGGGAGCTGTTTTTT. Its translation is CASNESPSPAGELFF.

This chain joins TRBV7-6 and TRBJ2-3; 10 bases are shared with TRBD1. The junction had 12 bases not matched to a gene; V was cut back by 5 bases and J by 7 bases. This CDR3 contains 16 residues. The V gene's germline CDR1 is SGHVS and CDR2 FNYEAQ. CDR3 DNA: TGTGCCAGCAGCCCGGGACAGGGGCCTCCCACGAATACGCAGTATTTT. Residues: CASSPGQGPPTNTQYF.

DNA of the CDR3: TGTGCCAGCAGTCACGGGGGCACTGAAGCTTTCTTT. As protein: CASSHGGTEAFF. The chain has TRBV7-3 and TRBJ1-1; D perhaps matches TRBD1 (5 bases). Looked up from germline, CDR1 is SGHTA and CDR2 is FQGTGA. With 6 bases removed from V and 4 bases from J, the gap between germline ends came to 9 bases. This CDR3 region has 12 residues. Filled out from reference TRBV7-3 and TRBJ1-1, the complete variable domain reads GAGVSQTPSNKVTEKGKYVELRCDPISGHTALYWYRQSLGQGPEFLIYFQGTGAADDSGLPNDRFFAVRPEGSVSTLKIQRTERGDSAVYLCASSHGGTEAFFGQGTRLTVV.

This clonotype was counted only a few times. The J gene is TRBJ2-6, the V gene TRBV30; D not certain. Germline CDR1 GTSNPN, CDR2 SVGIG (reference sequence). This CDR3 has 14 residues. Trimming shortened V by 1 base and J by 4 bases, and 8 bases separated the two germline ends. The CDR3 DNA is TGTGCCTGGAGTGCGGAAGCCGGGGCCAACGTCCTGACTTTC. Its protein is CAWSAEAGANVLTF.

This clonotype appeared a few times. This CDR3 is CASSQGYYEQYF. As DNA, the CDR3 is TGTGCCAGCAGCCAGGGGTACTACGAGCAGTACTTC. This chain uses TRBV3-1 with TRBJ2-7; D remains unclear. Germline V lookup: CDR1 LGHDT, CDR2 YNNKEL (reference sequence). The CDR3 is 12 amino acids. Trimming stripped 3 bases from V and 3 bases from J, with 6 bases between.

DNA for the CDR3: TGTGCCAGCAGCGTGGAGAAGAGCATGAACACTGAAGCTTTCTTT. Protein sequence: CASSVEKSMNTEAFF. The genes are TRBV5-6 and TRBJ1-1; D is unresolved. The CDR3 runs to 15 residues. Germline CDR1 is SGHDT and CDR2 is YYEEEE. Trimming removed 4 bases at V and 0 bases at J, with 13 bases between.

This clonotype was counted only a few times. V and J are TRBV12-3 or TRBV12-4 and TRBJ2-7; 7 bases map to TRBD1. V was clipped by 5 bases and J by 2 bases; unmatched bases: 3. The CDR3 loop spans 13 amino acids. For the CDR3, the DNA is TGTGCCAGCAGTAATACAGGGGCCTACGAGCAGTACTTC. The encoded protein is CASSNTGAYEQYF.

This clonotype was found a few times. The rearrangement uses TRBV3-1 and TRBJ2-7; 7 positions match TRBD1. With V trimmed by 1 base and J by 7 bases, 7 bases remained unmatched. Germline CDR1 and CDR2: LGHDT and YNNKEL (reference sequence). CDR3 length equals 14 residues. The CDR3 DNA sequence: TGTGCCAGCAGCCAAGGAGGGGGCCCCGGGGAGCAGTACTTC. Translated, it gives CASSQGGGPGEQYF.

V and J are TRBV12-3 or TRBV12-4 and TRBJ1-1; no definite D call. The CDR3 consists of 12 residues. Trimming took off 3 bases at V and 8 bases at J, with 10 bases between the two ends. Here the CDR3 reads CASSFRAWEAFF. The DNA of the CDR3 is TGTGCCAGCAGTTTCCGGGCCTGGGAAGCTTTCTTT.